The clone carrying this TCR beta chain was observed once. Its matching antigen is unknown. V shed 3 bases, J shed 5 bases, and the junction held 12 bases outside the gene matches. Germline lookup yields CDR1 SGHTA and CDR2 FQGTGA. The CDR3 totals 17 residues. This sample is drawn from a study of T cell responses to AZD1222 COVID-19 vaccine. As for the study in general: Combined were second doses at about 4 or about 12 weeks. Study observations and caveats: Increased Spike-specific TCR breadth and depth were observed after two AZD1222 doses. Vaccine-related CD4 TCRs covered spike, predominating at 160-218 and 743-854. Variant regions that are unmutated are reportedly the target of nearly half of spike-specific TCRs.

Profiled with immunoSEQ multiplex PCR; TCRdb holds only in-frame clones, not every one. The sample has roughly 160,000 clones, over 85% seen once. The source was peripheral blood, collected on day 0 of AZD1222 vaccination. V usage is TRBV7-3 and J usage is TRBJ2-3; 9 bases align to TRBD1. This sequence was found in an adult in good health. In DNA, the CDR3 is TGTGCCAGCAGCTTCCGAGTCCCGGGACAGGGTTTAGATACGCAGTATTTT. This encodes CASSFRVPGQGLDTQYF.